The 5 T cell receptor beta chains below all came from one sample that was sequenced in a study of T cells after posttransplantation cyclophosphamide. Sequencing was performed with immunoSEQ multiplex PCR; in TCRdb, only in-frame clones are kept and a portion is missing. Of tens of thousands of clones in the sample, 86% were seen once. Sample: PBMCs. The source is a woman between 55 and 75 years old with a blood cancer, CMV-positive, and with a related stem cell donor.

This clone was counted between two and nine times. The rearrangement uses TRBV2 and TRBJ2-7; 10 bases agree with TRBD1. CDR1 and CDR2 (germline): SNHLY, FYNNEI. There are 15 residues in the CDR3. Germline trimming cut 2 bases from V and 6 bases from J; bases unmatched to any gene: 7. CDR3 residues: CASSELGQGIGEQYF. In DNA form, the CDR3 reads TGTGCCAGCAGTGAACTGGGACAGGGGATCGGCGAGCAGTACTTC.

The chain carries TRBV4-1 and TRBJ1-5; 11 positions match TRBD1. The CDR3 has 15 amino acids. The ends lost 4 bases at V and 8 bases at J; junction bases unmatched: 7. Germline V CDR1 and CDR2: MGHRA, YSYEKL. CDR3 DNA sequence: TGCGCCAGCAGCCGGGCATGGACAGGGGGCGAGCCCCAGCATTTT. It translates to CASSRAWTGGEPQHF.

The chain recombines TRBV2 with TRBJ2-7; D ambiguous. With 0 bases removed from V and 5 bases from J, the gap between germline ends came to 8 bases. Germline CDR1 and CDR2: SNHLY and FYNNEI. The CDR3 spans 13 residues. The CDR3 DNA sequence: TGTGCCAGCAGTGAAGCCCCATCGGACGAGCAGTACTTC. Its translation is CASSEAPSDEQYF.

The rearrangement links TRBV5-1 to TRBJ2-3; 8 bases are shared with TRBD1. After removal of 3 bases from V and 3 bases from J, the junction contained 3 bases not matched to a gene. Germline V CDR1 and CDR2: SGHRS, YFSETQ. The CDR3 loop spans 14 amino acids. The CDR3 spells CASSSGQGTDTQYF. Here the CDR3 DNA reads TGCGCCAGCAGCTCAGGACAGGGAACAGATACGCAGTATTTT.

This chain uses TRBV27 with TRBJ2-5; possible D gene TRBD1, 5 bases. The end of the DNA fits TRBJ2-7 better, so the J call may be wrong. This CDR3 has 15 residues. The germline CDR1 and CDR2 sequences are MNHEY and SMNVEV (reference sequence). The CDR3 protein is CASSLSPRGSYEQYF. CDR3 nucleotide sequence: TGTGCCAGCAGTTTATCTCCAAGGGGCTCCTACGAGCAGTACTTC.